The rows below give T cell receptor beta chains drawn from one sample of a study of CD4 T cells in relation to SARS-CoV-2 and coronaviruses. Libraries were prepared by immunoSEQ multiplex PCR; TCRdb keeps only in-frame clonotypes and omits some of them. Of around 25,000 clones listed, less than 75% were seen once; the top ten hold more than 15%. Which antigens these TCRs recognize remains unknown. The sequencing sample was made of CD4+ T cells from PBMCs, cultured in vitro. The receptors stem from a human donor in good health. Each CDR3 is given without its conserved first and last residue.

j_call | v_call | cdr3_length | cdr3_aa
TRBJ2-3 | TRBV11-2 | 14 | ASSLDLGISTDTQY
TRBJ1-2 | TRBV5-5 | 13 | ASSSGTSTPYGYT
TRBJ2-7 | TRBV2 | 12 | ASSDGTGYYEQY
TRBJ2-3 | TRBV5-4 | 12 | ASSLLEAPDTQY
TRBJ2-5 | TRBV3-1/TRBV3-2 | 15 | ASSQQPSGRRPETQY
TRBJ2-3 | TRBV7-9 | 13 | ASSFRGLGADTQY
TRBJ2-1 | TRBV10-3 | 12 | AISRAQGYNEQF
TRBJ2-1 | TRBV7-3 | 14 | ASSFSREWTNGEQF
TRBJ2-7 | TRBV5-1 | 13 | ASSLVEAGPYEQY
TRBJ2-5 | TRBV19 | 12 | ASSTRQGVKTQY
TRBJ2-7 | TRBV4-2 | 15 | ASSQGATSGGSYEQY
TRBJ1-4 | TRBV18 | 13 | ASSLLQDSTEKLF
TRBJ1-3 | TRBV30 | 10 | ASLSAGNTIY
TRBJ2-5 | TRBV10-1 | 11 | ASSESGVETQY
TRBJ1-1 | TRBV27 | 11 | ASSLSRTTEAF
TRBJ1-6 | TRBV3-1/TRBV3-2 | 13 | ASSHRRQGNSPLH
TRBJ2-7 | TRBV19 | 11 | ASSLRGGYEQY
TRBJ1-5 | TRBV7-9 | 11 | ASSTRDRVPQH
TRBJ1-2 | TRBV5-4 | 13 | ASSSNDGGRSGYT
TRBJ2-6 | TRBV23-1 | 17 | ASSQSKRDAYSGANVLT
TRBJ2-1 | TRBV27 | 11 | ASRRAALGEQF
TRBJ2-7 | TRBV5-1 | 13 | ASSEDTGGSNEQY
TRBJ2-4 | TRBV15 | 12 | ATSRVGGANIQY
TRBJ1-6 | TRBV7-6 | 14 | ASSPMTTGNNSPLH
TRBJ2-7 | TRBV10-3 | 12 | AISSGQGAYEQY
TRBJ1-5 | TRBV24-1 | 13 | ATSDTRDRDQPQH
TRBJ1-5 | TRBV10-3 | 11 | AIRGTEDQPQH
TRBJ2-6 | TRBV5-4 | 16 | ASSPPGTGASGANVLT
TRBJ1-1 | TRBV5-4 | 12 | ASSGGRIYTEAF
TRBJ2-2 | TRBV15 | 15 | ATSRVGTGGNTGELF
TRBJ1-5 | TRBV19 | 11 | ASSPGRGQPQH